The present entry profiles one TCR beta chain with its context. Original analysis: For nucleated cells, counts were estimated from reference gene primer amplification. The method was immunoSEQ multiplex PCR; TCRdb's version includes in-frame clones alone and lacks a portion of them. V, J and clone size were drawn from that table, and D and trimming were deduced from the DNA. The repertoire holds about 250,000 clones, with roughly four fifths as singletons. The record originates from a study of blood T cell repertoires in COVID-19. Study background: Acute-phase and convalescent COVID-19 samples originated in the United States, Italy and Spain. T cells, B-cell-depleted T cells, or PBMCs provided the cDNA or gDNA that served as material.

V shed 3 bases and J shed 2 bases, with 8 bases lying between them. This CDR3 spans 13 amino acids. CDR1 and CDR2 (germline): SGHAT, FQNNGV. The sample taken for sequencing was peripheral blood. The sequence was collected from a man aged 50 to 60 with acute or convalescent COVID-19. The chain has TRBV11-2 and TRBJ2-7; TRBD2 is a possible D gene (5 bases). The DNA for the CDR3 is TGTGCCAGCAGCTTCGGACTCCCCTACGAGCAGTACTTC. As protein: CASSFGLPYEQYF.